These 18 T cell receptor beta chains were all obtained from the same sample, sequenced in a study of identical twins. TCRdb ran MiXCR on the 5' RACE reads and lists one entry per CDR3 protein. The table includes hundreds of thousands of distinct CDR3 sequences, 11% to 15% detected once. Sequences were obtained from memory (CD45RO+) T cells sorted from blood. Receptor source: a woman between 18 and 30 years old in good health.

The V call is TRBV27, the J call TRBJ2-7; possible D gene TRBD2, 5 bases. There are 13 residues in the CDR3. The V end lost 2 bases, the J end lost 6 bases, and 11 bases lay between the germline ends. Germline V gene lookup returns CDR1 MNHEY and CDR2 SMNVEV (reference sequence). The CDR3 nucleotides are TGTGCCAGCAGTTTACGAGGGCTCAGCGAGCAGTACTTC. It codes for CASSLRGLSEQYF.

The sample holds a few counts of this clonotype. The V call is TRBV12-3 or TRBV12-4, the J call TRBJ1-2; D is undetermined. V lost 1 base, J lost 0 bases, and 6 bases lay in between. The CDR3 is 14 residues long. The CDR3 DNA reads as TGTGCCAGCAGTTTAGGGTTGTCTAACTATGGCTACACCTTC. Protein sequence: CASSLGLSNYGYTF.

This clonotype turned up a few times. CDR3 nucleotides: TGTGCCAGCAGTCCGGGACAGGCGAACACCGGGGAGCTGTTTTTT. As protein: CASSPGQANTGELFF. J is TRBJ2-2 and V is TRBV18, with 8 nucleotides matching TRBD1. V trimming: 8 bases; J trimming: 0 bases; junction bases outside the gene matches: 5. The CDR3 runs to 15 residues. Germline V gives CDR1 KGHSH, CDR2 LQKENI.

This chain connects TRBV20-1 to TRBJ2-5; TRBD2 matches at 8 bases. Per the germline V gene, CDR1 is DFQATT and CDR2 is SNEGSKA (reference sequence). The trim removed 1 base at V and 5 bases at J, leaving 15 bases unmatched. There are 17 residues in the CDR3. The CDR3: CSARAVSGREAGETQYF. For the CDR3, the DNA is TGCAGTGCTAGAGCGGTTTCAGGGCGGGAGGCGGGGGAGACCCAGTACTTC.

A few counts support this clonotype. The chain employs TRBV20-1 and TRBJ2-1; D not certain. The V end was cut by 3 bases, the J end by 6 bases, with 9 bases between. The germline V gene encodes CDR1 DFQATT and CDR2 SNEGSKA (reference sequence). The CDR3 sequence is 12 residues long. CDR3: CSASRGGNEQFF. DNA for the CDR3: TGCAGTGCTAGTAGAGGCGGCAATGAGCAGTTCTTC.

As DNA, the CDR3 is TGTGCCACCAACCAAGTAGCGGGACGTCCTAGCACAGATACGCAGTATTTT. Its translation is CATNQVAGRPSTDTQYF. V is TRBV2 and J is TRBJ2-3; 8 nucleotides agree with TRBD2. Germline loops: CDR1 SNHLY, CDR2 FYNNEI. The junction had 15 bases not matched to a gene; V was cut back by 10 bases and J by 0 bases. CDR3 length equals 17 residues.

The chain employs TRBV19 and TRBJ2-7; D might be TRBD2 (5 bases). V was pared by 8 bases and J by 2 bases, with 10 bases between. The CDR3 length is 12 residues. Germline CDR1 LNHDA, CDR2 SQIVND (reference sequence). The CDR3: CASGPGTYEQYF. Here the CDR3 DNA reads TGTGCCAGTGGCCCGGGAACCTACGAGCAGTACTTC.

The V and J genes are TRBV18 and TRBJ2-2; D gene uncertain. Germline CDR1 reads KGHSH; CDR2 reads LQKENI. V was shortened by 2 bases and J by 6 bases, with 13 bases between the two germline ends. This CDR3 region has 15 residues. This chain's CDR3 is CASSPGIGLAGELFF. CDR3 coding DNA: TGTGCCAGCTCACCAGGAATCGGCTTGGCCGGGGAGCTGTTTTTT.

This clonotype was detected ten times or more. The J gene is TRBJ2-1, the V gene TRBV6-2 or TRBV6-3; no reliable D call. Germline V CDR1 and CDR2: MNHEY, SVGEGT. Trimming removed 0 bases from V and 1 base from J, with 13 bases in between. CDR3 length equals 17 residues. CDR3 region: CASSYSASSSSYNEQFF. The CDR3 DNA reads TGTGCCAGCAGTTACTCGGCGAGCTCCTCATCCTACAATGAGCAGTTCTTC.

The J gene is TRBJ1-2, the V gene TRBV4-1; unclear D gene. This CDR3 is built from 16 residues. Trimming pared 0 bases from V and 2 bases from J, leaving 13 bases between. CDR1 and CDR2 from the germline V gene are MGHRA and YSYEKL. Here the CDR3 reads CASSQDAQLLNYGYTF. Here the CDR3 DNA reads TGCGCCAGCAGCCAAGATGCGCAGCTCCTAAACTATGGCTACACCTTC.

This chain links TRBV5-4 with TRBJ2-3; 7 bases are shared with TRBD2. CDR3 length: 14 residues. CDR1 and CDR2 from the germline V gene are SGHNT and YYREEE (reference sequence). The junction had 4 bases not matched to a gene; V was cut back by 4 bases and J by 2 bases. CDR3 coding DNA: TGTGCCAGCAGCGAGGGACTATTCACAGATACGCAGTATTTT. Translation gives CASSEGLFTDTQYF.

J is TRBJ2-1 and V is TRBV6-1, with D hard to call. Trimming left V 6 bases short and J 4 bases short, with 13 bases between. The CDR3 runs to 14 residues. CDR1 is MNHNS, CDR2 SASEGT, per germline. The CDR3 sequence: CASSRRNSYNEQFF. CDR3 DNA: TGTGCCAGCAGCCGAAGAAACTCATACAATGAGCAGTTCTTC.

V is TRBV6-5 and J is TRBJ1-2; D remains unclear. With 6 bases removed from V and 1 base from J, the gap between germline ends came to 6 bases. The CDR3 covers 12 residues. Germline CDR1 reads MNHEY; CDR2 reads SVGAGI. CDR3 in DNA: TGTGCCAGCAGCGCGGATAACTATGGCTACACCTTC. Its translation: CASSADNYGYTF.

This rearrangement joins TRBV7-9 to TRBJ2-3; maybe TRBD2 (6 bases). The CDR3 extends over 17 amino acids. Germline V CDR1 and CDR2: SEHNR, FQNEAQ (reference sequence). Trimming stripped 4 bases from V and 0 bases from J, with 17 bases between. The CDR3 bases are TGTGCCAGCAGCTCTCCTTTGGGGCGGGGAAGCACAGATACGCAGTATTTT. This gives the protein CASSSPLGRGSTDTQYF.

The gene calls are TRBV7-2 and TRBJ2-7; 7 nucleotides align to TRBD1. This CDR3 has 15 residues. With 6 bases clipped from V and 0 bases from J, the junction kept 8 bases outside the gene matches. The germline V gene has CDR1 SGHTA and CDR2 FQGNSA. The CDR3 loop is CASSPDRASSYEQYF. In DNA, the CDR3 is TGTGCCAGCAGTCCCGACAGGGCTTCCTCCTACGAGCAGTACTTC. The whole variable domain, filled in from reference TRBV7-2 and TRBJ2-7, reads GAGVSQSPSNKVTEKGKDVELRCDPISGHTALYWYRQSLGQGLEFLIYFQGNSAPDKSGLPSDRFSAERTGGSVSTLTIQRTQQEDSAVYLCASSPDRASSYEQYFGPGTRLTVT.

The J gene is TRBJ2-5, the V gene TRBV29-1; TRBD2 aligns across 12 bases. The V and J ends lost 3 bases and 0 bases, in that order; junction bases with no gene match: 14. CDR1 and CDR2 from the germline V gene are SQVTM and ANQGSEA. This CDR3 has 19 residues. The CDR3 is CSVDHGEASGRGYQETQYF. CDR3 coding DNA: TGCAGCGTTGATCATGGAGAGGCTAGCGGGAGGGGGTACCAAGAGACCCAGTACTTC.

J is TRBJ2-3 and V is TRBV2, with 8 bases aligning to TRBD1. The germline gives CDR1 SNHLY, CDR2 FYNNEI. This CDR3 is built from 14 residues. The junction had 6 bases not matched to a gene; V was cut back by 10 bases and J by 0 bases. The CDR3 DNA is TGTGCCATCCGGACAGGGTATAGCACAGATACGCAGTATTTT. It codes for CAIRTGYSTDTQYF.

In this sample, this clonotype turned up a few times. The CDR3 reads CASSPDRVRDEQFF. The CDR3 DNA reads TGTGCCAGCAGTCCGGACAGGGTTCGGGATGAGCAGTTCTTC. The gene calls are TRBV12-3 or TRBV12-4 and TRBJ2-1, with 8 bases lining up with TRBD1. The V and J ends lost 5 bases and 8 bases, in that order; junction bases with no gene match: 8. This CDR3 region has 14 residues.